This entry is about one T cell receptor beta chain. This sample includes further DNA sequences coding for the same CDR3. The data stem from a study of control samples from healthy donors and cancer patients. V was shortened by 2 bases and J by 1 base, with 8 bases between the two germline ends. The CDR3 loop spans 14 amino acids. Germline lookup yields CDR1 SGHTA and CDR2 FQGNSA. Here immunoSEQ multiplex PCR was the method, and the copy in TCRdb shows in-frame clones only, minus some. The sample has roughly 100,000 clones; 85% to 90% are singletons. This TCR was sampled from a young man in good health. Material: blood. The V and J genes are TRBV7-2 and TRBJ1-2; D unclear. DNA of the CDR3: TGTGCCAGCAGCTTATCTTGGGGTAACTATGGCTACACCTTC. As protein: CASSLSWGNYGYTF.